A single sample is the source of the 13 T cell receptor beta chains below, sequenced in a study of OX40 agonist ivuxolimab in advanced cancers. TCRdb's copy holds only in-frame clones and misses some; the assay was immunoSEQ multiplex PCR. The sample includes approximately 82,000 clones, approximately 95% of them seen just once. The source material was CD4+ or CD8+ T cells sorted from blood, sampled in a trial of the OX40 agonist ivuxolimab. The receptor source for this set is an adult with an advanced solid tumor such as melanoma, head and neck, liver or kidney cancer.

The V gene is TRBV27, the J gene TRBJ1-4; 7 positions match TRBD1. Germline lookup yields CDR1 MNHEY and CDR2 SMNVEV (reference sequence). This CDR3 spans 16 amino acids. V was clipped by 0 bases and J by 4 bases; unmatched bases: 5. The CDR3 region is CASSLSQGQINEKLFF. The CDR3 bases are TGTGCCAGCAGTTTATCCCAGGGACAGATTAATGAAAAACTGTTTTTT. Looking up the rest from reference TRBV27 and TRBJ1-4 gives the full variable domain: EAQVTQNPRYLITVTGKKLTVTCSQNMNHEYMSWYRQDPGLGLRQIYYSMNVEVTDKGDVPEGYKVSRKEKRNFPLILESPSPNQTSLYFCASSLSQGQINEKLFFGSGTQLSVL.

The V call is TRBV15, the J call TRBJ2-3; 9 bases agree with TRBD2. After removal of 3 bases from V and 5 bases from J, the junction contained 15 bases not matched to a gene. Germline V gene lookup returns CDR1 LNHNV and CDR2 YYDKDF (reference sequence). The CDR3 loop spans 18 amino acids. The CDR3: CATSRDGGLAGSEDTQYF. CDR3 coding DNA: TGTGCCACCAGCAGGGATGGGGGACTAGCAGGATCCGAAGATACGCAGTATTTT.

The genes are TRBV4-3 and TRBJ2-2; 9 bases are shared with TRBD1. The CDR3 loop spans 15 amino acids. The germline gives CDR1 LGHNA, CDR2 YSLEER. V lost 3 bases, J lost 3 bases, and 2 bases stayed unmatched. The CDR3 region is CASSHDRGDTGELFF. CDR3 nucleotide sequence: TGCGCCAGCAGCCATGACAGGGGGGACACCGGGGAGCTGTTTTTT.

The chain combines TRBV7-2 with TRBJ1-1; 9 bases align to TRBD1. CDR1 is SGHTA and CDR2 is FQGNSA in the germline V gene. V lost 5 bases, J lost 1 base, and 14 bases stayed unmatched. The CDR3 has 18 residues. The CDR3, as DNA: TGTGCCAGCAGCCCGATCCCTAAGGACAGGGGTGGGAACACTGAAGCTTTCTTT. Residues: CASSPIPKDRGGNTEAFF.

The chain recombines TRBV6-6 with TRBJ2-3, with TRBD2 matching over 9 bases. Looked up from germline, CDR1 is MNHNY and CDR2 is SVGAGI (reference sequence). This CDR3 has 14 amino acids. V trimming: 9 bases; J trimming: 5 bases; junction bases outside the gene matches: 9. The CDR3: CASRVAGGVDTQYF. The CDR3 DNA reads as TGTGCCAGTAGAGTGGCGGGGGGGGTAGATACGCAGTATTTT.

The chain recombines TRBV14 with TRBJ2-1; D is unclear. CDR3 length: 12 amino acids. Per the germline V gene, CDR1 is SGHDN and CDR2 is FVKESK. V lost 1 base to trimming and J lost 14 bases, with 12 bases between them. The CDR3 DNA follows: TGTGCCAGCAGCCAAGGGGGATCAAGGGAGTTCTTC. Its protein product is CASSQGGSREFF.

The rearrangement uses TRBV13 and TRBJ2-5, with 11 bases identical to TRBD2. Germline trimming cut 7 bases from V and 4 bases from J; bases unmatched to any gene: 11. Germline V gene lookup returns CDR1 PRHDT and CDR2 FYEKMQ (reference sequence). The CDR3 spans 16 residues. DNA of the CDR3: TGTGCCAGCACAACGAGACTAGCGGGGCTGAGAGAGACCCAGTACTTC. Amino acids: CASTTRLAGLRETQYF.

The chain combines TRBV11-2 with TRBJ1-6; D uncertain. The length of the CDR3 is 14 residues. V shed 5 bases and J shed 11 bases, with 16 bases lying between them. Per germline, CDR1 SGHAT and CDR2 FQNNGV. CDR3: CASSPGRVGTPLHF. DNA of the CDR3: TGTGCCAGCAGCCCAGGACGGGTTGGGACACCCCTCCACTTT. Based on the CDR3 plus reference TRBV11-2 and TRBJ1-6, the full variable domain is EAGVAQSPRYKIIEKRQSVAFWCNPISGHATLYWYQQILGQGPKLLIQFQNNGVVDDSQLPKDRFSAERLKGVDSTLKIQPAKLEDSAVYLCASSPGRVGTPLHFGNGTRLTVT.

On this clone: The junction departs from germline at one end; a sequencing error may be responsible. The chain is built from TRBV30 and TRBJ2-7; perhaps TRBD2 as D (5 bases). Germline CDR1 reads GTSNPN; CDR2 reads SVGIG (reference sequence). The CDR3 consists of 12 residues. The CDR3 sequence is CAWSGPGGSFCF. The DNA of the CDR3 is TGTGCCTGGAGTGGCCCGGGTGGGAGCTTTTGCTTC.

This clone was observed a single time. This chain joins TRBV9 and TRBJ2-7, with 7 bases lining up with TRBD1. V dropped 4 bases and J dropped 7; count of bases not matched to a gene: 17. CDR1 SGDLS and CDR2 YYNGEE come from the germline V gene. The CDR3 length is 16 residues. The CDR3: CASSPTRDSGTGEQYF. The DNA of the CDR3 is TGTGCCAGCAGCCCGACCCGGGACAGTGGCACGGGGGAGCAGTACTTC.

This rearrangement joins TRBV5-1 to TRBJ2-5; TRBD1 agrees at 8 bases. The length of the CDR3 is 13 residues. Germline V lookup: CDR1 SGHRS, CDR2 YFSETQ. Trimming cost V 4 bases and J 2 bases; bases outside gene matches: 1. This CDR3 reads CASSRDRQETQYF. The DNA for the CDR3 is TGCGCCAGCAGCCGGGACAGGCAAGAGACCCAGTACTTC. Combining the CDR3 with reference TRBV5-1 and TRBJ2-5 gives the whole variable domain KAGVTQTPRYLIKTRGQQVTLSCSPISGHRSVSWYQQTPGQGLQFLFEYFSETQRNKGNFPGRFSGRQFSNSRSEMNVSTLELGDSALYLCASSRDRQETQYFGPGTRLLVL.

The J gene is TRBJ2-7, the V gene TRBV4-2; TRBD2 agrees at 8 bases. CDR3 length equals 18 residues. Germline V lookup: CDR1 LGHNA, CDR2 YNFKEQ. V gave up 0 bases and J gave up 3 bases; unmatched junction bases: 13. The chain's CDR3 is CASSQDTGGLGSNYEQYF. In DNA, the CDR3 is TGTGCCAGCAGCCAAGACACGGGGGGACTAGGGTCTAACTACGAGCAGTACTTC.

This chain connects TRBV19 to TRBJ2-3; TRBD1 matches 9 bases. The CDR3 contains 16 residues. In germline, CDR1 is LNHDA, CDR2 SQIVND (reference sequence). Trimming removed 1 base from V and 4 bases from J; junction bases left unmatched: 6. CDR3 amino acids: CASSIGDREMPDTQYF. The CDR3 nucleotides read TGTGCCAGTAGTATAGGGGACAGGGAGATGCCAGATACGCAGTATTTT.